The rows below give T cell receptor beta chains drawn from one sample of a study of cytomegalovirus exposure and HLA in healthy donors. Only in-frame clones appear in the TCRdb table, and some are missing; sequencing was by immunoSEQ multiplex PCR. This sample carries 55,000 to 70,000 clones, approximately 92% of them seen once, and the ten largest clones take approximately 5.3%. The sample taken for sequencing was PBMCs. Source of these receptors: a man younger than 35 in good health and CMV-seropositive. CDR3s include the opening cysteine and the closing phenylalanine or tryptophan. The order of the fields is clone size, J gene, V gene, CDR3 protein. Clone size is not always given. Where it is, it says once, few, many or a class for expanded clones.

>once|TRBJ2-3|TRBV30
CAWSGREGRTDTQYF
>.|TRBJ1-3|TRBV5-4
CASSPSPGGTIGNTIYF
>.|TRBJ2-1|TRBV2
CASSARTSGSYEQFF
>.|TRBJ1-1|TRBV5-1
CASSFEGTEAFF
>few|TRBJ1-1|TRBV29-1
CSVLTGLGTEAFF
>.|TRBJ2-7|TRBV9
CASSEAPWTGGSYEQYF
>.|TRBJ1-3|TRBV5-1
CASSLGTSGNTIYF
>.|TRBJ2-5|TRBV9
CASSVEQGGQETQYF
>few|TRBJ2-7|TRBV29-1
CSVAAGIEQYF
>.|TRBJ1-2|TRBV2
CASSAQGRDYGYTF
>.|TRBJ1-1|TRBV18
CASSPPTGVTEAFF
>.|TRBJ1-1|TRBV29-1
CSVGGAPNTEAFF
>many|TRBJ2-7|TRBV6-5
CASSRLAGESYEQYF
>.|TRBJ2-3|TRBV30
CAWSAETGIGGDTQYF
>.|TRBJ1-2|TRBV30
CAWIGQGNYGYTF
>.|TRBJ2-5|TRBV11-2
CASSTLGANQETQYF
>.|TRBJ1-4|TRBV6-5
CASSYRGPEKLFF